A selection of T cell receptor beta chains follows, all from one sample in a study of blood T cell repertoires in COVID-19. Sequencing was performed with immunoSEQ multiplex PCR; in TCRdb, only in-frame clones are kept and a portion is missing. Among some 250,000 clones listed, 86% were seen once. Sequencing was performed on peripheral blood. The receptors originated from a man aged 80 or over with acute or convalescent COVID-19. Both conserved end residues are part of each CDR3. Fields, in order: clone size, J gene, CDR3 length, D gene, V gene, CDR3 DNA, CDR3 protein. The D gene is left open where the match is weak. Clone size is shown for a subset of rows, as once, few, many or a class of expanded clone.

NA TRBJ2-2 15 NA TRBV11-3 TGTGCCAGCAGCTTAGGCGGCAAACTTACCGGGGAGCTGTTTTTT CASSLGGKLTGELFF
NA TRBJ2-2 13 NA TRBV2 TGTGCCAGCATTCGGGGGACTGGAGAGGAGCTGTTTTTT CASIRGTGEELFF
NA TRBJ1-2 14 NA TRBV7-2 TGTGCCAGCAGCTCACAACAGGGCGATCAGGGCTACACCTTC CASSSQQGDQGYTF
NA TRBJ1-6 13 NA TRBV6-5 TGTGCCAGCACCCAGGACAGTGATTCACCCCTCCACTTT CASTQDSDSPLHF
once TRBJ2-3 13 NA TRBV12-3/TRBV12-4 TGTGCCAGCAGTTTCGGGGGGCGAGATACGCAGTATTTT CASSFGGRDTQYF
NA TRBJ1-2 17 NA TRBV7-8 TGTGCCAGCAGCTTCTACACAGGCAACTCAGCTAACTATGGCTACACCTTC CASSFYTGNSANYGYTF
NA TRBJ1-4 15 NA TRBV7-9 TGTGCCAGCACCCTGGGGGGTGGAAATGGCGAAAAACTGTTTTTT CASTLGGGNGEKLFF
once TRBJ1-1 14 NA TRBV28 TGTGCCAGCAGTATAGGACAGATGAACACTGAAGCTTTCTTT CASSIGQMNTEAFF
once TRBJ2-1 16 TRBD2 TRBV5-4 TGTGCCAGCAGCAGTATTAGCGGGAAGGGGGACAATGAGCAGTTCTTC CASSSISGKGDNEQFF
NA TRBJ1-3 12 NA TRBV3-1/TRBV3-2 TGTGCCAGCAGCCATCTAAGAAACACCATATATTTT CASSHLRNTIYF
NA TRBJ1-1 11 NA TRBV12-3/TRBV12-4 TGTGCCAGCAGGGAACAGGGTGAAGCTTTCTTT CASREQGEAFF
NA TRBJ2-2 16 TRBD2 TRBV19 TGTGCCAGTAGTTCAGCGCGGGGGGAAAACACCGGGGAGCTGTTTTTT CASSSARGENTGELFF
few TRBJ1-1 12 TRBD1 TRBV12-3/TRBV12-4 TGTGCCAGCAGTTCTGGGACAGTTGAAGCTTTCTTT CASSSGTVEAFF
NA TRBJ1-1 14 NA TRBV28 TGTGCCAGCAGTTTACAGGGTGGGAACACTGAAGCTTTCTTT CASSLQGGNTEAFF
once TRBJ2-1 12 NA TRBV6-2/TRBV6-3 TGTGCCAGCAGGCCTAGCCTCTCGGAGCAGTTCTTC CASRPSLSEQFF
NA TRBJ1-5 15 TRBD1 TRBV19 TGTGCCAGTATCCCCGGACAGGCGTCGAATCAGCCCCAGCATTTT CASIPGQASNQPQHF
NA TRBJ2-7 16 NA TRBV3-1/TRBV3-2 TGTGCCAGCAGCTCCCCGACAGGGAGGTACTCCTACGAGCAGTACTTC CASSSPTGRYSYEQYF
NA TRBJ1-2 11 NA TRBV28 TGTGCCACTAGCCCAAACTATGGCTACACCTTC CATSPNYGYTF
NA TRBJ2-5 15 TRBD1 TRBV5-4 TGTGCCAGCAGCTTGGCTGCAACAGGGGTGGAGACCCAGTACTTC CASSLAATGVETQYF
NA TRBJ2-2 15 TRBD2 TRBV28 TGTGCCAGCCACCGGGGGGGCGGGGGTACCGGGGAGCTGTTTTTT CASHRGGGGTGELFF
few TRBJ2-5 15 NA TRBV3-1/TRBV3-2 TGTGCCAGCAGCCAAGATTGGAGGGGCCAAGAGACCCAGTACTTC CASSQDWRGQETQYF
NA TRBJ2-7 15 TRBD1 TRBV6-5 TGTGCCAGCAGCCTATACGGACAGGGAACCTACGAGCAGTACTTC CASSLYGQGTYEQYF
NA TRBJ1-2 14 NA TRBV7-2 TGTGCCAGCAGCTCCCACGGGGTGAACTATGGCTACACCTTC CASSSHGVNYGYTF
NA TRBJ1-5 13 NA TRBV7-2 TGTGCCAGCAGCTTGCGGGGCGATCAGCCCCAGCATTTT CASSLRGDQPQHF
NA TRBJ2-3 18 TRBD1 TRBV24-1 TGTGCCACCAGTGACCCCACACTACAACAGGGGCTCACAGATACGCAGTATTTT CATSDPTLQQGLTDTQYF
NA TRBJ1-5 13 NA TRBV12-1 TGTGCCAGCAGCTTTGCCGGAGGTCAGCCCCAGCATTTT CASSFAGGQPQHF
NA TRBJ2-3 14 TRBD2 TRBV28 TGTGCCAGCTGGGCTAGCGGGAGCACAGATACGCAGTATTTT CASWASGSTDTQYF
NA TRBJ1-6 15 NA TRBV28 TGTGCCAGCAGTTTCGCGGGAGGCTTGGGTTCACCCCTCCACTTT CASSFAGGLGSPLHF
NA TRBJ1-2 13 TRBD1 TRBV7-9 TGTGCCAGCAGCAGGACAGGGGGACGTGGCTACACCTTC CASSRTGGRGYTF
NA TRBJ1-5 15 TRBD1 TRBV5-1 TGCGCCAGCAGCTTGGCGGGGACAGGGGATCAGCCCCAGCATTTT CASSLAGTGDQPQHF
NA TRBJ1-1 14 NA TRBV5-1 TGCGCCAGCAGCTTCCAGGGCCCTGACACTGAAGCTTTCTTT CASSFQGPDTEAFF
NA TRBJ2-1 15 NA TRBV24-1 TGTGCCACCAGTGTAGATCCCTCAGGGGACAATGAGCAGTTCTTC CATSVDPSGDNEQFF
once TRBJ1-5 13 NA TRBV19 TGTGCCAGTAGGTATGAAACAGGGATGTCCCAGCATTTT CASRYETGMSQHF
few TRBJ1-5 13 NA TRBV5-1 TGCGCCAGCAGCTTGGCCGAGAATCAGCCCCAGCATTTT CASSLAENQPQHF
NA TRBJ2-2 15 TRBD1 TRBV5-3 TGTGCCAGAAGCTTGAACAGGGGAGAGCGCGGGGAGCTGTTTTTT CARSLNRGERGELFF
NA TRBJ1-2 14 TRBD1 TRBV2 TGTGCCAGCAGAGAACTACAGGGGGGTCATGGCTACACCTTC CASRELQGGHGYTF
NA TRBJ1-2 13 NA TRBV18 TGTGCCAGCTCACCACCGTCTGTATTGGGCTACACCTTC CASSPPSVLGYTF
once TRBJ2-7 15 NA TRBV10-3 TGTGCCATCAGTGAGGGGGGGACCTCCTCCTACGAGCAGTACTTC CAISEGGTSSYEQYF
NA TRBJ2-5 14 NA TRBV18 TGTGCCAGCTCACCACCCGGGAGCCAAGAGACCCAGTACTTC CASSPPGSQETQYF
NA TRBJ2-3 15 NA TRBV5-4 TGTGCCAGCAGCTTGGCCCAGGGGCCCACAGATACGCAGTATTTT CASSLAQGPTDTQYF
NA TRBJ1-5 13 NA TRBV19 TGTGCCAGTAGGATCGGGAGCAATCAGCCCCAGCATTTT CASRIGSNQPQHF
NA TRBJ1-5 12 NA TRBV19 TGTGCCAGTAGTATAGTTACAGGTCCCCAGCATTTT CASSIVTGPQHF
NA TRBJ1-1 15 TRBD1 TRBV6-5 TGTGCCAGCAGTCCCTCCGGGACAGTTAACACTGAAGCTTTCTTT CASSPSGTVNTEAFF
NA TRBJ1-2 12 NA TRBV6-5 TGTACTAGCGGGGTTCGCTCCAATGGCTACACCTTC CTSGVRSNGYTF
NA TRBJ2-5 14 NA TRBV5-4 TGTGCCAGCAGCTTGGTCGCCAGACAAGAGACCCAGTACTTC CASSLVARQETQYF
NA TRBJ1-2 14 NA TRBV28 TGTGCCAGCAGTAACTTCCCTTCTAACTATGGCTACACCTTC CASSNFPSNYGYTF
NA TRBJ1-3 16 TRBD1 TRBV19 TGTGCCAGTAGTATAGTGGACAGGGTCTCTGGAAACACCATATATTTT CASSIVDRVSGNTIYF
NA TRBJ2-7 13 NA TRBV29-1 TGCAGCGTCCAGGGTAGTGGGTCCTACGAGCAGTACTTC CSVQGSGSYEQYF
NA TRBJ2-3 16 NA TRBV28 TGTGCCAGCAGTTCCAACCCGGGACTGACCACAGATACGCAGTATTTT CASSSNPGLTTDTQYF
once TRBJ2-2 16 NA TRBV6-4 TGTGCCAGCAGTGAACGGAAGCAGGGGATCACCGGGGAGCTGTTTTTT CASSERKQGITGELFF
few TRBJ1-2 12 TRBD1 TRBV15 TGTGCCACCAGCAGTACACGCGGGACAGACACCTTC CATSSTRGTDTF
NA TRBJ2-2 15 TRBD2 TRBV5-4 TGTGCCAGCAGCCGTGCGGGGGTTGTGTCCGGGGAGCTGTTTTTT CASSRAGVVSGELFF